This is a list of T cell receptor beta chains from one sample in a study of beta chain features in type 1 diabetes. Assay used: immunoSEQ multiplex PCR; TCRdb lists only in-frame clones, some missing. Of under 250,000 clones listed, 25% to 30% are singletons. Sequencing was done on a sample of central memory CD4+ T cells from blood. These receptors all stem from a man aged 25 to 45 in good health. The CDR3 runs from the conserved cysteine through the conserved F or W.

J	V	CDR3
TRBJ1-1	TRBV6-5	CASSYSGRMNTEAFF
TRBJ2-7	TRBV6-5	CASRDTSGLSYEQYF
TRBJ2-4	TRBV4-1	CASSPLGRGDDIQYF
TRBJ2-6	TRBV19	CASSIRDQGAVLTF
TRBJ1-5	TRBV30	CASQGQGNQPQHF
TRBJ2-1	TRBV14	CASSQAQAAGPSNEQFF
TRBJ1-5	TRBV19	CASLGHNNQPQHF
TRBJ1-2	TRBV7-2	CASSSSGGPFSGYTF
TRBJ1-5	TRBV6-5	CASSSGTAVGQPQHF
TRBJ1-1	TRBV5-1	CASSSGTPKTEAFF
TRBJ2-1	TRBV2	CASSVFTGGRSGYGEQFF
TRBJ2-7	TRBV7-2	CASSRGQGPYEQYF
TRBJ2-1	TRBV18	CASSPQGSGDNEQFF
TRBJ1-2	TRBV27	CASSTQGQGYTF
TRBJ2-7	TRBV10-3	CAISEAGYEQYF
TRBJ2-3	TRBV6-1	CASSSRGPSTDTQYF
TRBJ1-1	TRBV15	CATSSLDRNFF
TRBJ2-1	TRBV2	CASSGETSFHNEQFF
TRBJ2-1	TRBV29-1	CSGKTGWISNEQFF
TRBJ2-2	TRBV7-2	CASSLGREPGELFF
TRBJ2-7	TRBV5-6	CASSLGDRDEQYF
TRBJ2-3	TRBV7-9	CASSSIRTSTDTQYF
TRBJ2-1	TRBV10-3	CAIRQNNAREDEQFF
TRBJ2-5	TRBV18	CASSPGTGDQETQYF
TRBJ2-7	TRBV29-1	CSVELWTRDRAYEQYF
TRBJ2-5	TRBV5-4	CASSPALAGAGETQYF
TRBJ2-7	TRBV29-1	CSVLGTGEYEQYF
TRBJ2-7	TRBV5-1	CASRSPYEQYF
TRBJ2-1	TRBV30	CAWSVSGNEQFF
TRBJ2-1	TRBV29-1	CSVVLMTSSYNEQFF
TRBJ2-5	TRBV29-1	CSVEASRETQYF
TRBJ2-1	TRBV18	CASSRGSGVNEQFF
TRBJ2-1	TRBV18	CASSPGGNVNEQFF
TRBJ2-1	TRBV20-1	CSASGSAEQFF
TRBJ1-5	TRBV28	CASSLGGAPQPQHF
TRBJ2-7	TRBV6-6	CASRVGTMNEQYF
TRBJ1-6	TRBV6-5	CASSLERSPLHF
TRBJ2-7	TRBV13	CASSPPETSGYTYEQYF
TRBJ2-1	TRBV5-4	CASNSMSGQGGNEQFF
TRBJ2-5	TRBV15	CATSSEETQYF
TRBJ2-1	TRBV6-6	CASSPGLDSPEQFF
TRBJ1-5	TRBV29-1	CSVGGEGQPQHF
TRBJ2-3	TRBV2	CASSESGLLSTDTQYF
TRBJ2-1	TRBV6-1	CASRRVLREQFF
TRBJ2-2	TRBV6-6	CASISDRSTGELFF
TRBJ2-1	TRBV6-6	CASSYQGGRGDEQFF
TRBJ1-1	TRBV2	CASRENPSGAEAFF
TRBJ2-3	TRBV18	CASSPGLAAFGDTQYF
TRBJ2-7	TRBV29-1	CSVHHGGYEQYF